This T cell receptor (beta chain) was sequenced in a study of T-cell memory formation after mild COVID-19. Study in general: Across donors, TCR clusters were largely donor specific.

Study-wide points: For contracting clones, CD4+ ones sat mainly in CM and EM, CD8+ in EMRA. Researchers found some responding clones in pre-infection memory, a sign that cross-reactive memory joined.

TCRdb re-derived calls from the 5' RACE reads in MiXCR, one entry per CDR3 protein. The table has about 430,000 distinct CDR3 sequences, about 20% seen once. With respect to this clonotype: Its matching antigen is unknown.

Sample: PBMCs or a T cell subset sorted from them (not recorded which). The sequence derives from a man between 18 and 29 years old who had mild COVID-19 (a few samples of this study predate the infection). Cell type and time point are not known.

The CDR3 loop reads CASSLVTGPNEKLFF. In DNA form, the CDR3 reads TGTGCCAGCAGCTTAGTAACAGGGCCGAATGAAAAACTGTTTTTT. The genes are TRBV7-2 and TRBJ1-4; a weak D match, TRBD1 (6 bases). In germline, CDR1 is SGHTA, CDR2 FQGNSA. The CDR3 contains 15 residues. V was cut by 1 base and J by 5 bases, with 11 bases left in between. Variable domain in full (rest from reference TRBV7-2 and TRBJ1-4): GAGVSQSPSNKVTEKGKDVELRCDPISGHTALYWYRQSLGQGLEFLIYFQGNSAPDKSGLPSDRFSAERTGGSVSTLTIQRTQQEDSAVYLCASSLVTGPNEKLFFGSGTQLSVL.